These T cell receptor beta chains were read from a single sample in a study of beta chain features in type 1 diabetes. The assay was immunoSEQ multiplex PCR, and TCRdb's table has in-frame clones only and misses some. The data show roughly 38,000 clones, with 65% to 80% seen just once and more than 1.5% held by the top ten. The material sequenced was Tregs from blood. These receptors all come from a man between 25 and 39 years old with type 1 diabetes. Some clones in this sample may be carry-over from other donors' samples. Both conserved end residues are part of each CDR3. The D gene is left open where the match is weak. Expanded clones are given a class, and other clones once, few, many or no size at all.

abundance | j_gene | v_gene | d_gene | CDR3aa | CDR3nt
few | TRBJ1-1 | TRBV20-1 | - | CSARHNVEAFF | TGCAGTGCCCGACACAACGTCGAAGCTTTCTTT
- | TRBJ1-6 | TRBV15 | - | CATSRRSSYNSPLHF | TGTGCCACCAGCAGAAGGAGCTCCTATAATTCACCCCTCCACTTT
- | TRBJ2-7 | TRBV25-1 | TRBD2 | CASSPGGAPYEQYF | TGTGCCAGCAGTCCCGGGGGGGCCCCCTACGAGCAGTACTTC
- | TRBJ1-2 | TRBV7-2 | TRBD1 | CASSYRQGDGYTF | TGTGCCAGCAGCTATAGACAGGGAGATGGCTACACCTTC
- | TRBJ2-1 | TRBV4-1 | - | CASSQVTGNNYNEQFF | TGCGCCAGCAGCCAAGTAACGGGGAATAACTACAATGAGCAGTTCTTC
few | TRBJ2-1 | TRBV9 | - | CASSALGQSSYNEQFF | TGTGCCAGCAGCGCCCTAGGCCAGAGCTCCTACAATGAGCAGTTCTTC
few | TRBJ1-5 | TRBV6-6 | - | CATRGQPWDQPQHF | TGTGCCACCCGTGGACAGCCCTGGGATCAGCCCCAGCATTTT
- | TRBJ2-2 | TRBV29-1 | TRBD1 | CSVGGATGGYDTGELFF | TGCAGCGTTGGTGGTGCCACAGGGGGCTACGACACCGGGGAGCTGTTTTTT
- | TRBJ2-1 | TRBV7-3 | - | CASSLTSRVEQFF | TGTGCCAGCAGCTTAACGTCGAGGGTTGAGCAGTTCTTC
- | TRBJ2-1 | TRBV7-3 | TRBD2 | CASSPGTSGNNEQFF | TGTGCCAGCAGCCCCGGGACTAGCGGCAACAATGAGCAGTTCTTC
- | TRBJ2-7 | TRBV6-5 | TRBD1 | CASSYGGQGYYEQYF | TGTGCCAGCAGTTACGGGGGACAGGGATACTACGAGCAGTACTTC
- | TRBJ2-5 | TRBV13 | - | CASSLVSLPETQYF | TGTGCCAGCAGCTTAGTGAGTCTTCCAGAGACCCAGTACTTC
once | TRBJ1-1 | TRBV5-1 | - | CASRDFQGMNTEAFF | TGCGCCAGCAGAGACTTCCAGGGAATGAACACTGAAGCTTTCTTT
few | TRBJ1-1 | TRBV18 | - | CASERGGVDTEAFF | TGTGCCAGCGAACGGGGCGGGGTGGACACTGAAGCTTTCTTT
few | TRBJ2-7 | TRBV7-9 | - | CASSLDSGSDEQYF | TGTGCCAGCAGCTTAGATTCGGGGAGTGACGAGCAGTACTTC
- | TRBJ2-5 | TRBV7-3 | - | CASSFSLQETQYF | TGTGCCAGCAGCTTTAGCCTCCAAGAGACCCAGTACTTC
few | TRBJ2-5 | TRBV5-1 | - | CASSVKHPQETQYF | TGCGCCAGCAGCGTGAAGCACCCCCAAGAGACCCAGTACTTC
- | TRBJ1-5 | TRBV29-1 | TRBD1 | CSVMTGNQPQHF | TGCAGCGTCATGACAGGGAATCAGCCCCAGCATTTT
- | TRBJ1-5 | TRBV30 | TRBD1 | CAWSDWTGSNQPQHF | TGTGCCTGGAGTGATTGGACAGGGAGCAATCAGCCCCAGCATTTT
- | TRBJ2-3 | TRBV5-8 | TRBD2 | CASSQGSGGPDTQYF | TGTGCCAGCAGCCAAGGGTCGGGGGGGCCAGATACGCAGTATTTT
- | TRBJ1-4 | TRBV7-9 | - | CASSVERGLNEKLFF | TGTGCCAGCAGCGTAGAGAGGGGACTTAATGAAAAACTGTTTTTT
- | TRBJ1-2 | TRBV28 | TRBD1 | CASSPTGAVDGYTF | TGTGCCAGCAGCCCCACAGGGGCGGTGGATGGCTACACCTTC
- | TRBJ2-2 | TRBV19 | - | CASSRQVSGELFF | TGTGCCAGTAGCAGACAGGTGTCCGGGGAGCTGTTTTTT
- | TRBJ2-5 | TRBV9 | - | CASSVSRGSETQYF | TGTGCCAGCAGCGTCTCTCGGGGGTCGGAGACCCAGTACTTC
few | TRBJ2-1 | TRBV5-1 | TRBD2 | CASSLLAGTINEQFF | TGCGCCAGCAGCTTACTAGCGGGGACGATCAATGAGCAGTTCTTC
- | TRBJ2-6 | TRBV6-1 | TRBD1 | CASSETGGWVLTF | TGTGCCAGCAGTGAAACAGGGGGCTGGGTCCTGACTTTC
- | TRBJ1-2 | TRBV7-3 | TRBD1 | CASSPDRRRSGYTF | TGTGCCAGCAGCCCGGACAGGCGCCGCTCAGGCTACACCTTC
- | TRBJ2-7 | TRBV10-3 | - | CAISGPRGGQGIDEQYF | TGTGCCATCAGTGGCCCCCGGGGTGGGCAGGGGATCGACGAGCAGTACTTC
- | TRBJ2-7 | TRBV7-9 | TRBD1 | CASSPGTVTVYEQYF | TGTGCCAGCAGCCCCGGGACAGTTACAGTCTACGAGCAGTACTTC
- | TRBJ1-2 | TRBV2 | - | CASSTQTRNGYGYTF | TGTGCCAGCAGTACCCAGACACGGAACGGCTATGGCTACACCTTC
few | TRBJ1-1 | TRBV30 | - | CAWSVEGGTEAFF | TGTGCCTGGAGTGTTGAGGGCGGCACTGAAGCTTTCTTT
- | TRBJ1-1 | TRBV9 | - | CASSSRDINRAFF | TGTGCCAGCAGCTCCCGGGACATAAATCGGGCTTTCTTT
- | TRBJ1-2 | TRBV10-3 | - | CAISDEKEGYGYTF | TGTGCCATCAGTGATGAAAAGGAGGGCTATGGCTACACCTTC
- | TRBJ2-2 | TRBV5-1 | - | CASSLAGFSGELFF | TGCGCCAGCAGCTTGGCAGGGTTCTCCGGGGAGCTGTTTTTT
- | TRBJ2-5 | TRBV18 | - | CASSPEQPQETQYF | TGTGCCAGCTCACCGGAGCAGCCCCAAGAGACCCAGTACTTC
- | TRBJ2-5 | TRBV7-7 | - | CASSTQGQGTQYF | TGTGCTAGCAGCACCCAGGGCCAGGGGACCCAGTACTTC
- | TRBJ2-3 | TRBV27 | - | CASSAPGHTSTDTQYF | TGTGCCAGCAGTGCACCGGGACATACTAGCACAGATACGCAGTATTTT
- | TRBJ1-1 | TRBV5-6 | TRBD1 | CASSLPTGPEAFF | TGTGCCAGCAGCTTACCGACAGGGCCTGAAGCTTTCTTT
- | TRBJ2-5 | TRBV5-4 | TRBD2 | CASSPQGGGSTKRPQYF | TGTGCCAGCAGCCCCCAGGGCGGGGGGAGTACTAAGAGACCCCAGTACTTC
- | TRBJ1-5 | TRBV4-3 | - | CASSQTNSNQPQHF | TGCGCCAGCAGCCAGACTAATAGCAATCAGCCCCAGCATTTT
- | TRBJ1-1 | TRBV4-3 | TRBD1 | CASSPRGIANTEAFF | TGCGCCAGCAGCCCCAGGGGGATAGCGAACACTGAAGCTTTCTTT
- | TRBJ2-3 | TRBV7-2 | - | CASSLGGGVRTDTQYF | TGTGCCAGCAGCTTAGGAGGCGGGGTGCGCACAGATACGCAGTATTTT
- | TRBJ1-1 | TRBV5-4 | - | CASRRTVNTEAFF | TGTGCCAGCCGCCGGACAGTGAACACTGAAGCTTTCTTT
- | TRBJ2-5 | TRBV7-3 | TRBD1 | CASSGDRTGTQYF | TGTGCCAGCAGCGGGGACAGGACAGGGACCCAGTACTTC
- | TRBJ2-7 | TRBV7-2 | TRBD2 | CASSTTGTRSEQYF | TGTGCCAGCAGCACTACCGGGACTAGAAGCGAGCAGTACTTC
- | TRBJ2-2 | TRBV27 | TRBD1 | CASRLTGGTGELFF | TGTGCCAGCAGATTGACAGGGGGGACCGGGGAGCTGTTTTTT
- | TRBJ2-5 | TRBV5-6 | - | CASSLTGSQETQYF | TGTGCCAGCAGCTTGACCGGGTCGCAAGAGACCCAGTACTTC
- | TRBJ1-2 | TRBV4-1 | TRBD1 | CASSQGPLSGGYGYTF | TGCGCCAGCAGCCAAGGCCCGTTGTCAGGGGGCTACGGCTACACCTTC
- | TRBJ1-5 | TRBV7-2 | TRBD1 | CASSSSDRYSNQPQHF | TGTGCCAGCAGCTCGTCGGACAGGTATAGCAATCAGCCCCAGCATTTT
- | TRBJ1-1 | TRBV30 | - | CAWHSQNTEAFF | TGTGCCTGGCATTCCCAGAACACTGAAGCTTTCTTT
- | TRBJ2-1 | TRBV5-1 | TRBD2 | CASSLGLAGGREQFF | TGCGCCAGCAGCCTGGGACTAGCGGGGGGACGTGAGCAGTTCTTC
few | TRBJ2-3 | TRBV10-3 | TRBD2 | CAIRGSGANTQYF | TGTGCCATCAGGGGTAGCGGGGCAAATACGCAGTATTTT
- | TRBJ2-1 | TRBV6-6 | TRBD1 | CASSGQGAPPNEQFF | TGTGCCAGCAGTGGCCAGGGGGCGCCCCCCAATGAGCAGTTCTTC
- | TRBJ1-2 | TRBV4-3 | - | CASSPSAGYGYTF | TGCGCCAGCAGCCCTTCTGCGGGGTATGGCTACACCTTC
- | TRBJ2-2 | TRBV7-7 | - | CASSLRSAGELFF | TGTGCTAGCAGCTTACGGAGCGCCGGGGAGCTGTTTTTT